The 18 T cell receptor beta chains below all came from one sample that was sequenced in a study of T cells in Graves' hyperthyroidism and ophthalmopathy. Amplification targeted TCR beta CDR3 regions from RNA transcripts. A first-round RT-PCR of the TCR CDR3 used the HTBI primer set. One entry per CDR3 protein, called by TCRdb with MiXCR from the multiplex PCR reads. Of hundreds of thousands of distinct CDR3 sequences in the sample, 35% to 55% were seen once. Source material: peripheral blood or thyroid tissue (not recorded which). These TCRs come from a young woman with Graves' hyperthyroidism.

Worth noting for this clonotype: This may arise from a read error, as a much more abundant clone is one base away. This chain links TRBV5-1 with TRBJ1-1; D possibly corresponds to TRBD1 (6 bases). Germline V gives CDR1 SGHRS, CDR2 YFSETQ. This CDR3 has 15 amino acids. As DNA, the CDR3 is TGCGCCAGCAGCTTGAATACAGGGCGCTCCACTGAAGCTCTCTTT. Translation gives CASSLNTGRSTEALF.

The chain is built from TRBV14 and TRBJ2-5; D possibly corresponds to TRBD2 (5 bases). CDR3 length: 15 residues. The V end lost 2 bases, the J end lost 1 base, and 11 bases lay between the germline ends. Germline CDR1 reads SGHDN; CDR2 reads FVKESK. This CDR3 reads CASSQNGLLQETQYF. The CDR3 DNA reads TGTGCCAGCAGCCAAAACGGACTCCTCCAAGAGACCCAGTACTTC.

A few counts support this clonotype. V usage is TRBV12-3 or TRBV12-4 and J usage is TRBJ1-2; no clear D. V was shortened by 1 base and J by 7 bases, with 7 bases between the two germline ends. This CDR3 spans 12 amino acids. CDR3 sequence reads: CASSLDDFGYTF. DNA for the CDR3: TGTGCCAGCAGTTTAGATGATTTTGGCTACACCTTC.

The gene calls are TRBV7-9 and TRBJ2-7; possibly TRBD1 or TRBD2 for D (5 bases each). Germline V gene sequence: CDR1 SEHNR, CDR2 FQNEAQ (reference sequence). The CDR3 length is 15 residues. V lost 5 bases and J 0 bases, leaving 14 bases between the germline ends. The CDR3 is CASSRSRDASYEQYF. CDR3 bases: TGTGCCAGCAGCCGAAGCCGGGACGCCTCCTACGAGCAGTACTTC.

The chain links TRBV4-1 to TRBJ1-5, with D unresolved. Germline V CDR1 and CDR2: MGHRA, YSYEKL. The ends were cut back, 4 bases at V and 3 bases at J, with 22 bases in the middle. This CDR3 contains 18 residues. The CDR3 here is CASSPRGGKRLVNQPQHF. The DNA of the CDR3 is TGCGCCAGCAGCCCCAGAGGCGGTAAGCGGCTCGTCAATCAGCCCCAGCATTTT.

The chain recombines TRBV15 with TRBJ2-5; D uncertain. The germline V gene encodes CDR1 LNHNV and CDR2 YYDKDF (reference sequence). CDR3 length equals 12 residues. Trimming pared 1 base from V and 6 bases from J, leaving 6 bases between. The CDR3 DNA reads TGTGCCACCAGCAGAGGCAAAAAGACCCAGTACTTC. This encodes CATSRGKKTQYF.

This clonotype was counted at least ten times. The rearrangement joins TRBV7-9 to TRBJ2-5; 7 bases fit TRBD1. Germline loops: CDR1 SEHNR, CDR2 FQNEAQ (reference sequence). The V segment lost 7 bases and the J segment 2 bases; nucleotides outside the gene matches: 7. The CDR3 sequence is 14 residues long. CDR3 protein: CASTWRTGQETQYF. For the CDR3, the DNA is TGTGCCAGCACCTGGAGGACAGGTCAAGAGACCCAGTACTTC. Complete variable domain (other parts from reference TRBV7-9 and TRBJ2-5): DTGVSQNPRHKITKRGQNVTFRCDPISEHNRLYWYRQTLGQGPEFLTYFQNEAQLEKSRLLSDRFSAERPKGSFSTLEIQRTEQGDSAMYLCASTWRTGQETQYFGPGTRLLVL.

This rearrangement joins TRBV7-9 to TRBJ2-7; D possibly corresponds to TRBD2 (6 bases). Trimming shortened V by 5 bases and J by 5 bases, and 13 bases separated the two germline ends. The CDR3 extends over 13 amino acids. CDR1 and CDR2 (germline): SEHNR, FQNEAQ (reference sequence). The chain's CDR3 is CASSPEGIHEQYF. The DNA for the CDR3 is TGTGCCAGCAGCCCGGAGGGAATCCACGAGCAGTACTTC.

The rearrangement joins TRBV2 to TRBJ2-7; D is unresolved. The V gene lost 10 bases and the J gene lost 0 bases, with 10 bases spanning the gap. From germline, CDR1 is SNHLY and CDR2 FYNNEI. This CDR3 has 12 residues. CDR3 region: CATMDDSYEQYF. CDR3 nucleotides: TGTGCCACAATGGATGACTCCTACGAGCAGTACTTC.

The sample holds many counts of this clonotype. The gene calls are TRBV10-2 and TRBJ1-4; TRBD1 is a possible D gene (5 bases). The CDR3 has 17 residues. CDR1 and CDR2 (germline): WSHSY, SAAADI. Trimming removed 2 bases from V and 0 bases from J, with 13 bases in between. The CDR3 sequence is CASSEKEGSATNEKLFF. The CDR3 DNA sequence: TGCGCCAGCAGTGAGAAGGAGGGGAGTGCAACTAATGAAAAACTGTTTTTT.

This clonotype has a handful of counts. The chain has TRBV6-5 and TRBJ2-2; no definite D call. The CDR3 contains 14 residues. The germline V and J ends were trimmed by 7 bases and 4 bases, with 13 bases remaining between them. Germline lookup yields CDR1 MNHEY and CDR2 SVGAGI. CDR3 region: CASTDETVTGELFF. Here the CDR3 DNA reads TGTGCCAGCACGGACGAGACGGTCACCGGGGAGCTGTTTTTT.

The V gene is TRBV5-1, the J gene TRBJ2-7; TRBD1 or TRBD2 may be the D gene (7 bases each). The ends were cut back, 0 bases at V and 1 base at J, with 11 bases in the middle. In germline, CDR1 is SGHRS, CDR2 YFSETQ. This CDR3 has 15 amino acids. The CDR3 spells CASSLGRGGSYEQYF. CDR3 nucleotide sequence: TGCGCCAGCAGCTTGGGCAGGGGGGGGTCCTACGAGCAGTACTTC.

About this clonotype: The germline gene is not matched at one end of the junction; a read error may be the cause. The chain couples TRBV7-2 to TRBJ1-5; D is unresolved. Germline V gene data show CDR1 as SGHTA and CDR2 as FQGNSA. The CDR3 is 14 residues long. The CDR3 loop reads CASSPPSSNQPQHF. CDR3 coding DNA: TGCGCCAGCAGCCCACCAAGTAGCAATCAGCCCCAGCATTTT.

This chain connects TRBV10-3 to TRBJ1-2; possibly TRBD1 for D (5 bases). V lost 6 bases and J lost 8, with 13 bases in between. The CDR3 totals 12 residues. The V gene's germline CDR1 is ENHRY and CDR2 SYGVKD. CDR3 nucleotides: TGTGCCATCAGGACAGTCCCTAGAGGCTACACCTTC. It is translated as CAIRTVPRGYTF.

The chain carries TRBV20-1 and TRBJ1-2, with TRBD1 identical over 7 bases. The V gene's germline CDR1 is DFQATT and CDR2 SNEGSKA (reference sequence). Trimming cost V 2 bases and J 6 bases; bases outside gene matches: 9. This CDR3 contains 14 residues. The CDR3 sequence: CSARLGQWSDGYTF. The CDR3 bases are TGCAGTGCTAGATTGGGACAGTGGTCTGATGGCTACACCTTC.

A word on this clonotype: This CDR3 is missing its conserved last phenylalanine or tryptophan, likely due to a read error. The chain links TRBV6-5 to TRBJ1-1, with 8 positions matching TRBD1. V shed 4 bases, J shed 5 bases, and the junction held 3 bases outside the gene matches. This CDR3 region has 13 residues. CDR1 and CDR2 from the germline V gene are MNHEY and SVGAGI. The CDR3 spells CASSSTGGTEAFL. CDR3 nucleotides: TGTGCCAGCAGTTCTACAGGGGGGACTGAAGCTTTCTTA.

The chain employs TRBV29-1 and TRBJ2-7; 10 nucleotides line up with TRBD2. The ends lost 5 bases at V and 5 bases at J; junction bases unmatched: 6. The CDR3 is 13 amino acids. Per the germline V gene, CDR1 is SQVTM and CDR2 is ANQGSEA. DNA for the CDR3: TGCAGCGTTCCAGCGGGAGGGCCCAACGAGCAGTACTTC. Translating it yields CSVPAGGPNEQYF.

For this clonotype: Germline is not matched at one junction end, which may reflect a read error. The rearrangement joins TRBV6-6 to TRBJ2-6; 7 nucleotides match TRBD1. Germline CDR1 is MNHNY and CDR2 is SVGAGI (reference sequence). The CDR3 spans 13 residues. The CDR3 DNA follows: TGTGCCAGCAGTTTCACGGACAGGTTTCCTGAAGCTTTC. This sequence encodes CASSFTDRFPEAF.